This T cell receptor (beta chain) is drawn from a study of blood T cell repertoires in COVID-19. Germline CDR1 is SGHAT and CDR2 is FQNNGV. This CDR3 spans 19 amino acids. The ends were cut back, 5 bases at V and 3 bases at J, with 27 bases in the middle. Data came from immunoSEQ multiplex PCR; TCRdb stores just in-frame clones and leaves some out. The sample comprises some 13,000 clones, about 84% of which are singletons, and 28% rests with the top ten. The sample comprised peripheral blood. This chain joins TRBV11-2 and TRBJ2-3, with D tentatively TRBD2 (6 bases). The TCR originated in a human donor in a cohort sampled during active COVID-19. The CDR3 loop is CASSGRPGGGVGWTDTQYF. The CDR3 nucleotides read TGTGCCAGCAGCGGCCGTCCCGGAGGAGGGGTCGGTTGGACAGATACGCAGTATTTT.